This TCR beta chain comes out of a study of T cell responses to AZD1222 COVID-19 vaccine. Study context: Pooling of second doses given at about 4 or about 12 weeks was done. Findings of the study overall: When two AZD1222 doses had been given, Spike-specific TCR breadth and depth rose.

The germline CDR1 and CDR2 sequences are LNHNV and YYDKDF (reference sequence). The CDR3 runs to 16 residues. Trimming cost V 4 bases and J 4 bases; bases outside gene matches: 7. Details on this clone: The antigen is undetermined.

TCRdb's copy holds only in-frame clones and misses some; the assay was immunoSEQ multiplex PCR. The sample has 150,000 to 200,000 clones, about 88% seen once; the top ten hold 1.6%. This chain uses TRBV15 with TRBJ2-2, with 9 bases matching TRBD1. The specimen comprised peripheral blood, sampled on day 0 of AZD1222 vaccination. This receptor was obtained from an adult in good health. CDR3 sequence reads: CATSKVLGQGTGELFF. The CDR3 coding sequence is TGTGCCACCAGCAAAGTCTTGGGACAGGGCACCGGGGAGCTGTTTTTT.